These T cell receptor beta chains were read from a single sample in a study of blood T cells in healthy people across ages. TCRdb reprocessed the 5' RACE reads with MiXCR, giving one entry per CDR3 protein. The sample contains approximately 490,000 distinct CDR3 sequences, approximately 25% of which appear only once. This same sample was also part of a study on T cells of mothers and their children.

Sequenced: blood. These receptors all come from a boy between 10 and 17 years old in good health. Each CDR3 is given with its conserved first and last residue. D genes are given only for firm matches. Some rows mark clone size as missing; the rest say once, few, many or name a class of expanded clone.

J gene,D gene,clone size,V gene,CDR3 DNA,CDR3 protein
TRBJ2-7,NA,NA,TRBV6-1,TGTGCCAGCACCCCAGGGACGACCTACGAGCAGTACTTC,CASTPGTTYEQYF
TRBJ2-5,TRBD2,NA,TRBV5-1,TGCGCCAGCAGCTTGGGAGGACTAGCGGGAGCTGGGGAGACCCAGTACTTC,CASSLGGLAGAGETQYF
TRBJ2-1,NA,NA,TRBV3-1,TGTGCCAGCAGCCCCAAGCGGATTCTCACCCCCAGTGAGCAGTTCTTC,CASSPKRILTPSEQFF
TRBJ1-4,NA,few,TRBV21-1,TGTGCCAGCAGCAAACGGGGAGCTATAAACCCAACTAATGAAAAACTGTTTTTT,CASSKRGAINPTNEKLFF
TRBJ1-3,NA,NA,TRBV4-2,TGTGCCAGCAGCCAAGATTTAGAAGGTGGAAACACCATATATTTT,CASSQDLEGGNTIYF
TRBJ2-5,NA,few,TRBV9,TGTGCCAGCAGCCTCAAAAGGGGGAGCAGCCAAGAGACCCAGTACTTC,CASSLKRGSSQETQYF
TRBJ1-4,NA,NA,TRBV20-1,TGCAGTGCTAGAGATGGGGGGGCAACTAATGAAAAACTGTTTTTT,CSARDGGATNEKLFF
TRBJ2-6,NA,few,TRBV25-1,TGTGCCAGCAGTGAATTAGGGGATGTTTGGTCTGGGGCCAACGTCCTGACTTTC,CASSELGDVWSGANVLTF
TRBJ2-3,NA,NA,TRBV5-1,TGCGCCAGCAGCTACCAGTGGCCGGACTCGGGGCAGTATTTT,CASSYQWPDSGQYF
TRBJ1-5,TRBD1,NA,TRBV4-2,TGTGCCAGCAGCCAGGGACAGGGGGCGCGCAATCAGCCCCAGCATTTT,CASSQGQGARNQPQHF
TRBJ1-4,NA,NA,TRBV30,TGTGCCTGGAGTGTACTGGGGGAAAAACTGTTTTTT,CAWSVLGEKLFF
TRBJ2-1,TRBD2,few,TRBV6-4,TGTGCCAGCAGTGACTTGAAGCGGGGGTTTAGGCAGTTCTTC,CASSDLKRGFRQFF
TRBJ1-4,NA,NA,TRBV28,TGTGCCAGCAGTATTGGCAGAGCAACTAATGAAAAACTGTTTTTT,CASSIGRATNEKLFF
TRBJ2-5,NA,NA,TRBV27,TGTGCCAGCAGTTTATCTGGCAGGGGGGAAGAGACCCAGTACTTC,CASSLSGRGEETQYF
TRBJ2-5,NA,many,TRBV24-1,TGTGCCACCAGTGAGCCGGACCCTCAAGAGACCCAGTACTTC,CATSEPDPQETQYF
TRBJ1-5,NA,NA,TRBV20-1,TGCAGTGCTGGGGGGGCCAACAATCAGCCCCAGCATTTT,CSAGGANNQPQHF
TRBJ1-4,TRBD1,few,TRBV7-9,TGTGCCAGCAGCCCCAGGGGACAGGGAAATGAAAAACTGTTTTTT,CASSPRGQGNEKLFF
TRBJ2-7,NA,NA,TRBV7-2,TGTGCCAGCAGCGATGGGGCCGGGGCACGCGAGCAGTACTTC,CASSDGAGAREQYF
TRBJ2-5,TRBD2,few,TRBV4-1,TGCGCCAGCAGCCAGTGGACTAGCGGGAGGGCCCTACAAGAGTCCCAGTACTTC,CASSQWTSGRALQESQYF
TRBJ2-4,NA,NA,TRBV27,TGTGCCAGCAGTTTAGCGGACAGTAAAAACATTCAGTACTTC,CASSLADSKNIQYF
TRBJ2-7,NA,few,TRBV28,TGTGCCAGCAGCCGTGGAGGCGAGCAGTACTTC,CASSRGGEQYF
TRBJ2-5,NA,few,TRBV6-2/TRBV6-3,TGTGCCAGCAGTCAACCCAGGACAGACCAAGAGACCCAGTACTTC,CASSQPRTDQETQYF
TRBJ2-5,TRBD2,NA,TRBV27,TGTGCCAGCAGAGGGAGACTAGCGGACACCCAAGAGACCCAGTACTTC,CASRGRLADTQETQYF
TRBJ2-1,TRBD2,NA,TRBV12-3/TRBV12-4,TGTGCCAGCAGCCCCCAGGAGGCTAGCGGGTACAATGAGCAGTTCTTC,CASSPQEASGYNEQFF
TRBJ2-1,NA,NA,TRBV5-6,TGTGCCAGCAGGGACGCGATGAACCGGGACGACAACAATGAGCAGTTCTTC,CASRDAMNRDDNNEQFF
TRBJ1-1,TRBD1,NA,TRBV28,TGTGCCAGCCCACCCCCGACAGGGCTGAACACTGAAGCTTTCTTT,CASPPPTGLNTEAFF
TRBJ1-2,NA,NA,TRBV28,TGTGCCAGCAGTTCCGACAGGCGCTACACCTTC,CASSSDRRYTF
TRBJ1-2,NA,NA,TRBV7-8,TGTGCCAGCAGCTTACGGGAGGGGGAAGCCCATGGCTACACCTTC,CASSLREGEAHGYTF
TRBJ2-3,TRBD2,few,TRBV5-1,TGCGCCAGCTCCGAGGGGTTAGCGGGGGCCCGCACAGATACGCAGTATTTT,CASSEGLAGARTDTQYF
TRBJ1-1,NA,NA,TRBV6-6,TGTGCCAGCAGCCATTTGGGGGGGGCTAAGGCTTTCTTT,CASSHLGGAKAFF
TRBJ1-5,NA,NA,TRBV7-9,TGTGCCAGCAGCGCCGGGGGTGTTCAGCCCCAGCATTTT,CASSAGGVQPQHF